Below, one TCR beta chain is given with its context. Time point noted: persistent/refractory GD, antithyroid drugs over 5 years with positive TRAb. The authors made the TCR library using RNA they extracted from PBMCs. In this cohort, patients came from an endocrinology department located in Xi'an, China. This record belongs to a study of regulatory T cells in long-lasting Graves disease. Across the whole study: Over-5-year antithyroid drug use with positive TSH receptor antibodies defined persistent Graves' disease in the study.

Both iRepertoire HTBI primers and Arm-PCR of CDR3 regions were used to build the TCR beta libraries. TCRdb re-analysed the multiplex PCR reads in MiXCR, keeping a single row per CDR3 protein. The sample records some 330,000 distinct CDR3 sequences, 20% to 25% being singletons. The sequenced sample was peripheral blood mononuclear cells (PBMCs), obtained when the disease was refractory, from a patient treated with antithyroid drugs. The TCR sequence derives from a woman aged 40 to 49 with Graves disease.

CDR3 amino acids: CARGGPSGNTIYF. In DNA, the CDR3 is TGTGCCAGAGGGGGCCCCTCTGGAAACACCATATATTTT. This chain connects TRBV2 to TRBJ1-3, with 7 nucleotides matching TRBD1. The CDR3 is 13 residues long. Germline CDR1 reads SNHLY; CDR2 reads FYNNEI. V trimming: 9 bases; J trimming: 0 bases; junction bases outside the gene matches: 2. The complete variable domain, with remaining parts taken from reference TRBV2 and TRBJ1-3, reads EPEVTQTPSHQVTQMGQEVILRCVPISNHLYFYWYRQILGQKVEFLVSFYNNEISEKSEIFDDQFSVERPDGSNFTLKIRSTKLEDSAMYFCARGGPSGNTIYFGEGSWLTVV.